These 13 T cell receptor beta chains were sequenced from one sample in a study of T cells after yellow fever vaccination. TCRdb fed the 5' RACE reads into MiXCR, producing one record per CDR3 protein. The sample consists of around 320,000 distinct CDR3 sequences, around 10% of them appearing once. The sample in question was CD4+ T cells sorted from PBMCs, obtained 45 days after the yellow fever booster vaccination. The source of these receptors is a man aged 18 to 30 who received the YFV17D yellow fever vaccine.

In its sample, this clonotype was seen many times. The chain employs TRBV11-3 and TRBJ2-1; 12 bases match TRBD2. The trim removed 4 bases at V and 6 bases at J, leaving 4 bases unmatched. The CDR3 spans 15 residues. Germline CDR1 reads SGHNT; CDR2 reads YENEEA. CDR3 nucleotide sequence: TGTGCCAGCAGCTCCCTAGCGGGGGGGGGCAATGAGCAGTTCTTC. Translated: CASSSLAGGGNEQFF. Combining the CDR3 with reference TRBV11-3 and TRBJ2-1 gives the whole variable domain EAGVVQSPRYKIIEKKQPVAFWCNPISGHNTLYWYLQNLGQGPELLIRYENEEAVDDSQLPKDRFSAERLKGVDSTLKIQPAELGDSAVYLCASSSLAGGGNEQFFGPGTRLTVL.

This clonotype was observed a few times. The chain joins TRBV18 to TRBJ2-5, with 9 bases aligning to TRBD2. J gave up 7 bases and V 6 bases, and 15 bases lay outside the gene matches. The CDR3 has 16 amino acids. CDR1 KGHSH and CDR2 LQKENI come from the germline V gene. The DNA for the CDR3 is TGTGCCAGCTCCGCCGAGGGTAGCGGGGGAACCGGGACCCAGTACTTC. Encoded protein: CASSAEGSGGTGTQYF.

The gene calls are TRBV10-3 and TRBJ1-2; 11 nucleotides match TRBD1. CDR1 and CDR2 from the germline V gene are ENHRY and SYGVKD. The CDR3 extends over 16 amino acids. V gave up 4 bases and J gave up 3 bases; unmatched junction bases: 7. CDR3 region: CAISGQDRGQDYGYTF. Here the CDR3 DNA reads TGTGCCATCAGTGGACAGGACAGGGGGCAGGACTATGGCTACACCTTC.

This clonotype was detected a few times. The chain employs TRBV7-2 and TRBJ1-5; D is possibly TRBD1 (6 bases). The CDR3 loop spans 15 amino acids. V was cut by 5 bases and J by 7 bases, with 18 bases left in between. Germline V CDR1 and CDR2: SGHTA, FQGNSA. The CDR3 sequence: CASSTQGPQGQPQHF. The CDR3 DNA reads TGTGCCAGCAGCACACAGGGTCCACAGGGCCAGCCCCAGCATTTT.

This clonotype was counted at least ten times. This chain joins TRBV7-6 and TRBJ1-5, with 7 bases matching TRBD1. The CDR3 extends over 18 amino acids. Germline loops: CDR1 SGHVS, CDR2 FNYEAQ. Germline trimming cut 2 bases from V and 0 bases from J; bases unmatched to any gene: 10. For the CDR3, the DNA is TGTGCCAGCAGCTTATGGTCCCGGGACAGTAATAGCAATCAGCCCCAGCATTTT. Its protein is CASSLWSRDSNSNQPQHF.

In its sample, this clonotype was seen a few times. The chain uses TRBV7-9 and TRBJ1-5, with D tentatively TRBD1 (6 bases). The germline V and J ends were trimmed by 5 bases and 10 bases, with 15 bases remaining between them. The CDR3 has 13 amino acids. Germline values: CDR1 SEHNR, CDR2 FQNEAQ (reference sequence). For the CDR3, the DNA is TGTGCCAGCAGCCAGGACAGCCATAGCCCCCAGCATTTT. Its protein product is CASSQDSHSPQHF.

This clonotype turned up a few times. The chain uses TRBV6-2 or TRBV6-3 and TRBJ1-1; D not certain. Trimming left V 6 bases short and J 1 base short, with 12 bases between. The CDR3 has 14 residues. The V gene's germline CDR1 is MNHEY and CDR2 SVGEGT. The CDR3 region is CASSNPLPNTEAFF. In nucleotides, the CDR3 is TGTGCCAGCAGCAATCCCCTTCCGAACACTGAAGCTTTCTTT.

This clonotype was seen a few times. This sequence joins TRBV28 and TRBJ1-2; 7 bases agree with TRBD1. Germline CDR1 and CDR2: MDHEN and SYDVKM. Unmatched junction bases numbered 6, after V lost 6 bases and J lost 2 bases. This CDR3 has 14 amino acids. The CDR3 region is CASRETGRNYGYTF. The CDR3 DNA sequence: TGTGCCAGCAGGGAGACAGGGAGGAACTATGGCTACACCTTC.

The rearrangement uses TRBV12-3 or TRBV12-4 and TRBJ1-5; TRBD1 agrees at 8 bases. The CDR3 sequence is 16 residues long. V shed 3 bases and J 2 bases; nucleotides not matched to a gene: 6. This CDR3 reads CASSLRTGMGNQPQHF. Here the CDR3 DNA reads TGTGCCAGCAGTTTGAGGACAGGGATGGGCAATCAGCCCCAGCATTTT.

V gene TRBV6-1 combines with J gene TRBJ2-5, with 7 bases fitting TRBD1. Looked up from germline, CDR1 is MNHNS and CDR2 is SASEGT. This CDR3 region has 12 residues. The ends lost 10 bases at V and 4 bases at J; junction bases unmatched: 6. The CDR3 DNA sequence: TGTGCCATCACAGGGGTGTTAGAGACCCAGTACTTC. Translation gives CAITGVLETQYF.

This chain connects TRBV6-6 to TRBJ2-7; TRBD1 matches at 10 bases. Germline trimming cut 7 bases from V and 5 bases from J; bases unmatched to any gene: 8. The CDR3 is 14 residues long. CDR1 MNHNY and CDR2 SVGAGI come from the germline V gene (reference sequence). This CDR3 reads CASNLGQGSNEQYF. CDR3 nucleotides: TGTGCCAGCAACTTGGGACAGGGGTCCAACGAGCAGTACTTC.

This clonotype was seen ten or more times. V usage is TRBV25-1 and J usage is TRBJ2-2; 7 nucleotides align to TRBD1. With 6 bases clipped from V and 6 bases from J, the junction kept 7 bases outside the gene matches. The CDR3 has 14 residues. Germline CDR1 is MGHDK and CDR2 is SYGVNS. The CDR3 bases are TGTGCCAGCAGCCGGACAGGAAGTCCCGGGGAGCTGTTTTTT. Amino acid sequence: CASSRTGSPGELFF. Filled out from reference TRBV25-1 and TRBJ2-2, the complete variable domain reads EADIYQTPRYLVIGTGKKITLECSQTMGHDKMYWYQQDPGMELHLIHYSYGVNSTEKGDLSSESTVSRIRTEHFPLTLESARPSHTSQYLCASSRTGSPGELFFGEGSRLTVL.

The chain carries TRBV19 and TRBJ2-2, with 11 bases aligning to TRBD1. V was clipped by 3 bases and J by 6 bases; unmatched bases: 0. The germline V gene has CDR1 LNHDA and CDR2 SQIVND (reference sequence). This CDR3 spans 14 amino acids. CDR3 region: CASSMGQGAGELFF. The CDR3 DNA follows: TGTGCCAGTAGTATGGGACAGGGGGCCGGGGAGCTGTTTTTT.